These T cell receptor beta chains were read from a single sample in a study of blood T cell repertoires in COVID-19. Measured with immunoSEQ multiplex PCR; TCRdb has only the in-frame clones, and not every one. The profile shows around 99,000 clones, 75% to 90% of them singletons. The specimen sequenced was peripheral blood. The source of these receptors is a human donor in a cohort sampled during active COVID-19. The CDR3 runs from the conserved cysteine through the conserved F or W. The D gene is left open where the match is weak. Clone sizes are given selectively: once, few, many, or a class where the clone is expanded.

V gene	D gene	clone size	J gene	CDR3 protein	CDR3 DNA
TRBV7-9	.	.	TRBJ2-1	CASSPYNEQFF	TGTGCCAGCAGCCCGTACAATGAGCAGTTCTTC
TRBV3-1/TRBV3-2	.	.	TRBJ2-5	CASSQDTSGGTQYF	TGTGCCAGCAGCCAAGATACGTCCGGAGGGACCCAGTACTTC
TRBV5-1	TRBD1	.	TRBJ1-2	CASSPGQGEYGYTF	TGCGCCAGCAGCCCTGGACAGGGTGAATATGGCTACACCTTC
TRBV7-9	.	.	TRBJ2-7	CASSRDPYEQYF	TGTGCCAGCAGCCGGGATCCTTACGAGCAGTACTTC
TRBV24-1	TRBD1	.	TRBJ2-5	CATSGVQGKGETQYF	TGTGCCACCAGTGGCGTACAGGGGAAAGGAGAGACCCAGTACTTC
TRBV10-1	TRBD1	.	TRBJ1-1	CASRTDRSREAFF	TGCGCCAGCAGGACGGACAGGAGCCGTGAAGCTTTCTTT
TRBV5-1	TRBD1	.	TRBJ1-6	CASRRSGGYSYNSPLHF	TGCGCCAGCAGGCGTTCAGGGGGCTACTCCTATAATTCACCCCTCCACTTT
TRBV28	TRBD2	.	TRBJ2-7	CASGGASGFSYEQYF	TGTGCCAGCGGGGGGGCTAGCGGGTTTTCCTACGAGCAGTACTTC
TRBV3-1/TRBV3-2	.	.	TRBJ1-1	CASSFGTPNTEAFF	TGTGCCAGCAGCTTCGGGACACCGAACACTGAAGCTTTCTTT
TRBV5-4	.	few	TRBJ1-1	CASSPRGRNTEAFF	TGTGCCAGCAGCCCGAGAGGAAGGAACACTGAAGCTTTCTTT
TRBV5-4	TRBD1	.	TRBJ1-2	CAIAGGPGRGYTF	TGTGCCATCGCAGGGGGACCAGGGAGAGGCTACACCTTC
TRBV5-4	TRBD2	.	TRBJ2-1	CASSLRLAGVNEQFF	TGTGCCAGCAGCTTGCGGCTAGCGGGAGTAAATGAGCAGTTCTTC
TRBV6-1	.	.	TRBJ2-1	CASSEFDRRRSYNEQFF	TGTGCCAGCAGTGAGTTTGACAGGCGCCGCTCCTACAATGAGCAGTTCTTC
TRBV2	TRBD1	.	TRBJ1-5	CASKGGTGEQPQHF	TGTGCCAGCAAAGGGGGGACAGGGGAGCAGCCCCAGCATTTT
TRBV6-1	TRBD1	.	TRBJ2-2	CASSEPQGSGTGELFF	TGTGCCAGCAGTGAACCACAGGGGTCGGGCACCGGGGAGCTGTTTTTT
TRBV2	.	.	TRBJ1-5	CASSDGQLGNQPQHF	TGTGCCAGCAGTGATGGGCAGCTGGGCAATCAGCCCCAGCATTTT
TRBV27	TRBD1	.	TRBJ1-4	CASSLLGQGNEKLFF	TGTGCCAGCAGTTTATTGGGACAGGGAAATGAAAAACTGTTTTTT
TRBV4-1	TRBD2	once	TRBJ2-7	CASSRGTSGKVSDEQYF	TGCGCCAGCAGCCGGGGGACTAGCGGGAAAGTATCGGACGAGCAGTACTTC
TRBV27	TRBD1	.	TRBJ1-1	CASSLDRGLYTEAFF	TGTGCCAGCAGTTTAGACAGGGGGCTATACACTGAAGCTTTCTTT
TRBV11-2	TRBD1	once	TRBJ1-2	CASSLRTGKHGYTF	TGTGCCAGCAGCCTCCGGACAGGGAAACATGGCTACACCTTC
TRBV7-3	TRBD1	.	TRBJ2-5	CASSLGNRGETQYF	TGTGCCAGCAGCTTAGGTAACAGGGGAGAGACCCAGTACTTC
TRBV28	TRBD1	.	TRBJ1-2	CASSTTGGLNGYTF	TGTGCCAGCAGTACTACAGGGGGCTTAAATGGCTACACCTTC
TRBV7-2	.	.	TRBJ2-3	CASSLSRVQSGTQYF	TGTGCCAGCAGCTTAAGCAGGGTCCAATCGGGTACGCAGTATTTT
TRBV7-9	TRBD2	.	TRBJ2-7	CASSYSGGHPYEQYF	TGTGCCAGCAGTTATAGCGGGGGACACCCCTACGAGCAGTACTTC
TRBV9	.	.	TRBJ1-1	CASSTSGVPEAFF	TGTGCCAGCAGCACTAGTGGGGTGCCTGAAGCTTTCTTT
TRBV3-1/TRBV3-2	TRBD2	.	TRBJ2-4	CASRAGAGRAKNIQYF	TGTGCCAGCAGGGCGGGAGCGGGGCGGGCCAAAAACATTCAGTACTTC
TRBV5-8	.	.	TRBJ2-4	CASSFTGLNKNIQYF	TGTGCCAGCAGCTTCACAGGTTTAAACAAAAACATTCAGTACTTC
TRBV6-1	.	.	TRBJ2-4	CASSEDRVVRNIQYF	TGTGCCAGCAGTGAAGACAGGGTCGTTCGAAACATTCAGTACTTC
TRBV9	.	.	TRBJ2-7	CASSVGNGGYEQYF	TGTGCCAGCAGCGTAGGTAACGGCGGGTACGAGCAGTACTTC
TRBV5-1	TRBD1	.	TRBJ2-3	CASSLMGGQDTDTQYF	TGCGCCAGCAGCTTAATGGGGGGACAGGACACAGATACGCAGTATTTT
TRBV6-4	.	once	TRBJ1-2	CASSHGGNRGYTF	TGTGCCAGCAGCCACGGGGGTAACCGGGGCTACACCTTC
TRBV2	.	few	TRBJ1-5	CASRMGTDYQPQHF	TGTGCCAGCAGGATGGGGACTGACTATCAGCCCCAGCATTTT
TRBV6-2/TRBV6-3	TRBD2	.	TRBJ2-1	CASSRTSEYNEQFF	TGTGCCAGCAGTCGGACTAGCGAGTACAATGAGCAGTTCTTC
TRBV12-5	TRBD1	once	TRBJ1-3	CASGLVTGERNTIYF	TGTGCTAGTGGTTTGGTAACAGGGGAAAGAAACACCATATATTTT
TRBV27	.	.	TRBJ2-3	CASRSGFTDTQYF	TGTGCCAGCAGGTCGGGGTTCACAGATACGCAGTATTTT
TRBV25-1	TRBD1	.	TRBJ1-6	CASSEFGTGSSPLHF	TGTGCCAGCAGTGAATTTGGGACAGGTTCTTCACCCCTCCACTTT
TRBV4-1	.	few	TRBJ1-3	CASSQSLSGNTIYF	TGCGCCAGCAGCCAATCCCTCTCTGGAAACACCATATATTTT
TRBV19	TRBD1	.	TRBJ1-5	CASSILQGATQPQHF	TGTGCCAGTAGTATACTTCAGGGGGCAACTCAGCCCCAGCATTTT
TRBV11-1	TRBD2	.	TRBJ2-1	CASSSRTSGKGFF	TGTGCCAGCAGCTCCCGGACTAGCGGGAAGGGGTTCTTC
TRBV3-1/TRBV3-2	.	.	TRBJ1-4	CASSQLGGGGKLFF	TGTGCCAGCAGCCAGTTAGGGGGGGGTGGAAAACTGTTTTTT
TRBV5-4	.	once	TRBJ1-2	CASSLGGLRAFNGYTF	TGTGCCAGCAGCTTGGGGGGGCTCAGGGCTTTTAATGGCTACACCTTC
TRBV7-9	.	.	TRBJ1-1	CASSPSSGTEAFF	TGTGCCAGCAGCCCATCCTCGGGCACTGAAGCTTTCTTT
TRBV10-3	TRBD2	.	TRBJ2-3	CAISELRGTSGEPDTQYF	TGTGCCATCAGTGAGTTGAGAGGGACTAGCGGTGAACCAGATACGCAGTATTTT
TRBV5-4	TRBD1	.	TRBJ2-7	CASSLGGGQGSYEQYF	TGTGCCAGCAGCTTGGGGGGGGGACAGGGGTCCTACGAGCAGTACTTC
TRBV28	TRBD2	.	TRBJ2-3	CASSLAGGPMGTDTQYF	TGTGCCAGCAGTCTAGCGGGAGGGCCGATGGGCACAGATACGCAGTATTTT
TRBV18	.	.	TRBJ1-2	CASSPATVMTYGYTF	TGTGCCAGCTCACCCGCGACGGTCATGACATATGGCTACACCTTC
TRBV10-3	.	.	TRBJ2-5	CAITTGNQETQYF	TGTGCCATCACCACAGGGAACCAAGAGACCCAGTACTTC
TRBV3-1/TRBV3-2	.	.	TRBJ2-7	CASSQTGTGYEQYF	TGTGCCAGCAGCCAGACAGGTACTGGCTACGAGCAGTACTTC
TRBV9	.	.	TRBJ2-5	CASSVAAGETQYF	TGTGCCAGCAGCGTAGCTGCGGGAGAGACCCAGTACTTC
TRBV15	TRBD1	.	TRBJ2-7	CATSLGQGLLEQYF	TGTGCCACCAGCCTGGGACAGGGTCTTCTCGAGCAGTACTTC
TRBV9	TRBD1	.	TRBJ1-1	CASSVELNRGGTEAFF	TGTGCCAGCAGCGTAGAATTAAACAGGGGGGGCACTGAAGCTTTCTTT
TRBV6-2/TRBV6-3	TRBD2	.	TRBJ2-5	CASSYSLGAGLEETQYF	TGTGCCAGCAGTTACTCGCTAGGAGCGGGGTTAGAAGAGACCCAGTACTTC
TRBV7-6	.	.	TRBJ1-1	CASSEKGPGNTEAFF	TGTGCCAGCAGCGAAAAGGGGCCGGGGAACACTGAAGCTTTCTTT
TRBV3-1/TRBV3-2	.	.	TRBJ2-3	CASSSPGDGDTQYF	TGTGCCAGCAGCTCCCCGGGAGATGGAGATACGCAGTATTTT
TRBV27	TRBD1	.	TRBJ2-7	CASSSRPQGAYEQYF	TGTGCCAGCAGTTCACGACCCCAGGGGGCGTACGAGCAGTACTTC
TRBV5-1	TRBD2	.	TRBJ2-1	CASSLSTSGVNNEQFF	TGCGCCAGCAGCTTGAGCACTAGCGGGGTGAATAATGAGCAGTTCTTC
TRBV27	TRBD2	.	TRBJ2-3	CASSRGGTDTQYF	TGTGCCAGCAGCCGGGGGGGCACAGATACGCAGTATTTT
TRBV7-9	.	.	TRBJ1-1	CASIPVISGLNTEAFF	TGTGCCAGCATCCCCGTAATTTCAGGTTTGAACACTGAAGCTTTCTTT